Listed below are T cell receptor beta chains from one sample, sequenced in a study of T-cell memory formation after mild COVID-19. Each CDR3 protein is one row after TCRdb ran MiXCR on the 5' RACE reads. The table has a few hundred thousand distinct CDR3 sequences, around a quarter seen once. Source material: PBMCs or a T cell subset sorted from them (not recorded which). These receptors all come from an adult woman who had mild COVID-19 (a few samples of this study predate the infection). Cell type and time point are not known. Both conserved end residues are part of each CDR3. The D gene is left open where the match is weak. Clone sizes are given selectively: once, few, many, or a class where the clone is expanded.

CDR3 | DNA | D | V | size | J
CASSLSERGDTQYF | TGTGCCAGCAGCTTATCCGAGCGGGGGGATACGCAGTATTTT | TRBD2 | TRBV7-9 | NA | TRBJ2-3
CSGASSYEQYF | TGCAGCGGGGCCAGCTCCTACGAGCAGTACTTC | NA | TRBV29-1 | NA | TRBJ2-7
CASSLLDPSTAREQFF | TGTGCCAGCAGCCTGCTAGATCCCTCCACAGCAAGGGAGCAGTTCTTC | NA | TRBV7-2 | NA | TRBJ2-1
CATRGSSGSGETQYF | TGTGCCACCCGCGGATCTAGCGGGAGTGGAGAGACCCAGTACTTC | TRBD2 | TRBV19 | NA | TRBJ2-5
CASSFGQTYNEQFF | TGCGCCAGCAGCTTCGGACAGACCTACAATGAGCAGTTCTTC | NA | TRBV5-1 | NA | TRBJ2-1
CASSPGQGAPYEQYF | TGTGCCAGCAGCCCAGGACAGGGGGCTCCCTACGAGCAGTACTTC | TRBD1 | TRBV7-6 | NA | TRBJ2-7
CASRVSGVSYEQYF | TGTGCCAGCAGGGTTAGCGGTGTCTCCTACGAGCAGTACTTC | NA | TRBV27 | NA | TRBJ2-7
CASSPVGAGPYEQYF | TGTGCCAGCAGTCCCGTCGGGGCCGGTCCCTACGAGCAGTACTTC | NA | TRBV27 | NA | TRBJ2-7
CASSPTESTEQFF | TGTGCCAGCAGTCCCACGGAGTCCACGGAGCAGTTCTTC | NA | TRBV6-5 | few | TRBJ2-1
CASSEGTGGGYTF | TGCGCCAGCAGCGAAGGGACAGGCGGAGGCTACACCTTC | TRBD1 | TRBV4-3 | NA | TRBJ1-2
CASSPGQASGEQYF | TGTGCCAGCTCACCGGGACAGGCGTCTGGGGAGCAGTACTTC | TRBD1 | TRBV18 | few | TRBJ2-7
CASRAEETQYF | TGTGCCAGCAGGGCAGAAGAGACCCAGTACTTC | NA | TRBV6-2/TRBV6-3 | few | TRBJ2-5
CASSYSAGVNYGYTF | TGTGCCAGCAGTTACTCGGCAGGGGTTAACTATGGCTACACCTTC | NA | TRBV6-6 | NA | TRBJ1-2
CASSSPGPQETQYF | TGTGCCAGCAGTTCACCGGGACCACAAGAGACCCAGTACTTC | NA | TRBV27 | few | TRBJ2-5
CASSSNTGQGAYEQYF | TGCGCCAGCAGTTCCAATACCGGACAGGGGGCCTACGAGCAGTACTTC | TRBD1 | TRBV5-1 | few | TRBJ2-7
CASSLGTANEKLFF | TGTGCCAGCAGTTTAGGGACGGCAAATGAAAAACTGTTTTTT | NA | TRBV12-3/TRBV12-4 | NA | TRBJ1-4